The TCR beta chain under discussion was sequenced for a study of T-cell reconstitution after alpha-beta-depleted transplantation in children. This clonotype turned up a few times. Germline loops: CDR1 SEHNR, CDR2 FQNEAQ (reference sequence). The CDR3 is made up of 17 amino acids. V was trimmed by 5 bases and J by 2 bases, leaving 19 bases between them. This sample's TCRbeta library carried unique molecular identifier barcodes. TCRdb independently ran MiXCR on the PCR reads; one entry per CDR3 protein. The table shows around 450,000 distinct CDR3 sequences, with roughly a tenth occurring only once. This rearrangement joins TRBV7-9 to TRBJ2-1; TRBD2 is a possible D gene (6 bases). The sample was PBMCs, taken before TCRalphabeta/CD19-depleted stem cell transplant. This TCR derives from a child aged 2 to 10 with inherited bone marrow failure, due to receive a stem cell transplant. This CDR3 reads CASSPRSGPGAYNEQFF. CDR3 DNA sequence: TGTGCCAGCAGCCCACGCAGCGGGCCCGGGGCCTACAATGAGCAGTTCTTC.